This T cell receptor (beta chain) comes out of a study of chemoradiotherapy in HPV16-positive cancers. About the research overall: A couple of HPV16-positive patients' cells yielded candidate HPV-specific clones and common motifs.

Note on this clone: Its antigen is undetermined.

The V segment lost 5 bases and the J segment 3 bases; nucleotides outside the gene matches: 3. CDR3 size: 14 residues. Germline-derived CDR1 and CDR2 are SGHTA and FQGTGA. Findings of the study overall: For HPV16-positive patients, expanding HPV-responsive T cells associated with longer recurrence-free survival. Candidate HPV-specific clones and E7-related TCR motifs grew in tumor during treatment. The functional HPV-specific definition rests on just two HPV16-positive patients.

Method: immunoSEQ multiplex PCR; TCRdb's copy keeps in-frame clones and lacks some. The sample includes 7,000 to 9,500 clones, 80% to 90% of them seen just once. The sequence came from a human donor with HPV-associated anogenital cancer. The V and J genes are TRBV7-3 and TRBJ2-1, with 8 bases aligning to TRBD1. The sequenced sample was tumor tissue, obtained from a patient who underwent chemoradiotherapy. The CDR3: CASSRQGNYNEQFF. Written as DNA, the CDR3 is TGTGCCAGCAGCCGACAGGGGAACTACAATGAGCAGTTCTTC.